The entry below describes one T cell receptor beta chain. No antigen is known for it. No base quality values were provided; no much bigger clone lies one nucleotide off. Participants in the prospective study were enrolled through a virtual design, were aged 18 to 89 years, and lived in approximately 25 United States geographic areas. In the prospective study, cohorts were assigned on the basis of participant-reported clinical history obtained from a screening survey and a study questionnaire. Each participant in the prospective study had whole blood, serum and a nasopharyngeal or oropharyngeal swab collected by mobile phlebotomists. Over a roughly 2-month period, participants in the prospective study had the option of providing additional blood draws and questionnaires. Prospective study blood samples were shipped either frozen or at room temperature before DNA extraction. The immunoSEQ Assay, a bias-controlled multiplex PCR, was used to amplify TCRbeta CDR3 regions from genomic DNA. The study's processing was this. The number of nucleated cells in each sample was estimated by amplification of reference gene primers within the assay. To quantify the absolute abundance of each unique TCRbeta CDR3 rearrangement, sequence reads were collapsed and filtered. For each sample, productive Simpson clonality was calculated as the square root of Simpson's diversity index across productive rearrangements. TCRdb took over this immuneACCESS table, retaining in-frame rearrangements with V and J assigned. Such tables are incomplete; in checked studies, under half of the missing clones stem from an unresolved V gene, and the remainder is unexplained. The DNA gave D and trimming, while V, J and clone size come from that table. A total of about 400,000 clones appear in this sample, roughly 87% of them only once. Roughly 2% of the sample is held by the ten biggest clonotypes.

The data derive from a study of blood T cell repertoires in COVID-19 (dated by TCRdb to about 2020). For the wider study: The collaborator samples originated in the United States, Italy and Spain and spanned the acute and convalescent phases of COVID-19. The prospective study material was composed of cDNA or gDNA derived from T cells, B-cell-depleted T cells, or PBMCs. The dataset comprised deeply sampled blood TCRbeta repertoires from subjects exposed to, actively infected with, or recovered from COVID-19. The repertoires were released in a freely available public database intended as a resource for research on the immune response to SARS-CoV-2. The samples were drawn from the first 160 participants of the ongoing ImmuneRACE study and from more than 1,000 subjects provided by 6 global collaborators. The sample metadata nearly always contained a de-identified subject ID, COVID-19 status, age in years and sex. Where available, HLA class I and class II types were taken from metadata supplied by the sample provider and were not determined by assay-based typing. The paper as a whole reports these results and caveats: How much clinical and demographic metadata was included differed by source and by participant, and the metadata was provided uncurated.

The source is a middle-aged woman with acute COVID-19. Input material: PBMCs or T cells enriched from blood (not recorded which).

The CDR3 protein sequence reads: CASSARQGANYGYTF. In nucleotide form, the sequence is TGTGCCAGCAGTGCCCGACAGGGAGCTAACTATGGCTACACCTTC. The sequence joins TRBV2 to TRBJ1-2, with 7 junctional bases fitting TRBD1. Unmatched junction bases come to 5, with V trimmed by 4 bases and J by 0 bases. The CDR3 sequence holds 15 residues, the cysteine and phenylalanine included. The DNA shown is the 45-base CDR3, in frame from base 1. CDR1 and CDR2 are drawn from the germline V gene: SNHLY, FYNNEI.